These T cell receptor beta chains were read from a single sample in a study of T cell repertoires and HLA-DP antigens. The antigens of these receptors remain unknown. The protocol was immunoSEQ multiplex PCR, while the TCRdb copy is restricted to in-frame clones and leaves out a portion. The table shows approximately 100,000 clones, with around 86% occurring only once. Sequenced input: CD4+ T cells from PBMCs. These TCRs come from a man aged 50 to 60 in good health and CMV-seronegative. Both conserved end residues are part of each CDR3. The order of the fields is J gene, V gene, clone size, CDR3 length, D gene, CDR3 DNA, CDR3 protein. The D gene is left open where the match is weak. The listing skips clone size in some rows; elsewhere it reads once, few, many or a size class.

J: TRBJ1-4
V: TRBV6-1
size: -
length: 14
D: TRBD1
DNA: TGTGCCAGCAGTGATGGGACAGGGGTGGAAAAACTGTTTTTT
CDR3: CASSDGTGVEKLFF

J: TRBJ1-5
V: TRBV18
size: -
length: 14
D: -
DNA: TGTGCCAGCTCACCATTCAGGAGCAATCAGCCCCAGCATTTT
CDR3: CASSPFRSNQPQHF

J: TRBJ1-2
V: TRBV28
size: -
length: 13
D: -
DNA: TGTGCCAGCAGTTACCCCAAAGCCTATGGCTACACCTTC
CDR3: CASSYPKAYGYTF

J: TRBJ1-1
V: TRBV6-5
size: -
length: 15
D: TRBD1
DNA: TGTGCCAGCAGGTCTGCGGGACAGGCTAACACTGAAGCTTTCTTT
CDR3: CASRSAGQANTEAFF

J: TRBJ2-1
V: TRBV11-2
size: -
length: 16
D: TRBD1
DNA: TGTGCCAGCAGGCCTCTGACAGGGACGGCCTACAATGAGCAGTTCTTC
CDR3: CASRPLTGTAYNEQFF

J: TRBJ2-1
V: TRBV7-9
size: -
length: 15
D: TRBD1
DNA: TGTGCCAGCAGCTTCTCCGGGACAGTAAACAATGAGCAGTTCTTC
CDR3: CASSFSGTVNNEQFF

J: TRBJ1-1
V: TRBV9
size: -
length: 14
D: -
DNA: TGTGCCAGCAGCGCCTTGGGCCGGAACACTGAAGCTTTCTTT
CDR3: CASSALGRNTEAFF

J: TRBJ2-7
V: TRBV5-4
size: -
length: 14
D: -
DNA: TGTGCCAGCAGCCAAACGCCTGACTCCTACGAGCAGTACTTC
CDR3: CASSQTPDSYEQYF

J: TRBJ2-1
V: TRBV15
size: -
length: 15
D: -
DNA: TGTGCCACCAGCAGAGCCGGTGGGCCGATCCATGAGCAGTTCTTC
CDR3: CATSRAGGPIHEQFF

J: TRBJ2-7
V: TRBV6-5
size: -
length: 16
D: -
DNA: TGTGCCAGCAGTTTCCTACCGACTGGGGCGGGGAGCGAGCAGTACTTC
CDR3: CASSFLPTGAGSEQYF

J: TRBJ2-2
V: TRBV19
size: -
length: 15
D: -
DNA: TGTGCCAGTAGTATAACCCCAGCAAACACCGGGGAGCTGTTTTTT
CDR3: CASSITPANTGELFF

J: TRBJ1-4
V: TRBV11-2
size: -
length: 16
D: -
DNA: TGTGCCAGCAGTTCCGGGACTTACGGCACTAATGAAAAACTGTTTTTT
CDR3: CASSSGTYGTNEKLFF

J: TRBJ1-6
V: TRBV18
size: -
length: 16
D: -
DNA: TGTGCCAGCTCACCACGGCCGCGGACCTCAAATTCACCCCTCCACTTT
CDR3: CASSPRPRTSNSPLHF

J: TRBJ2-7
V: TRBV5-1
size: -
length: 14
D: -
DNA: TGCGCCAGCAGAACCGGGACAAACTCCTACGAGCAGTACTTC
CDR3: CASRTGTNSYEQYF

J: TRBJ2-5
V: TRBV21-1
size: once
length: 15
D: -
DNA: TGTGCCAGCAGCAAACACCCCGCGGGGCAAGAGACCCAGTACTTC
CDR3: CASSKHPAGQETQYF

J: TRBJ2-5
V: TRBV7-8
size: -
length: 15
D: -
DNA: TGTGCCAGCAGGACAGCAGGGGGGGCCCTTGAGACCCAGTACTTC
CDR3: CASRTAGGALETQYF

J: TRBJ2-2
V: TRBV6-6
size: -
length: 14
D: TRBD2
DNA: TGTGCCAGCACTAGCGGGAGAGGGACCGGGGAGCTGTTTTTT
CDR3: CASTSGRGTGELFF

J: TRBJ2-2
V: TRBV5-1
size: -
length: 16
D: -
DNA: TGCGCCAGCAGCTATGACAGGCCCGCGAACACCGGGGAGCTGTTTTTT
CDR3: CASSYDRPANTGELFF

J: TRBJ2-2
V: TRBV9
size: few
length: 17
D: -
DNA: TGTGCCAGCAGCGCAAATACCGGGACAACCAACACCGGGGAGCTGTTTTTT
CDR3: CASSANTGTTNTGELFF

J: TRBJ2-3
V: TRBV5-1
size: -
length: 14
D: -
DNA: TGCGCCAGCAGCTTTAGCGGTTACACAGATACGCAGTATTTT
CDR3: CASSFSGYTDTQYF

J: TRBJ1-3
V: TRBV5-4
size: -
length: 13
D: -
DNA: TGTGCCAGCAGCTCTCCTCCTTGGGACACCATATATTTT
CDR3: CASSSPPWDTIYF

J: TRBJ2-3
V: TRBV7-6
size: -
length: 12
D: -
DNA: TGTGCCAGCAGCCAAGGGCCCGATACGCAGTATTTT
CDR3: CASSQGPDTQYF

J: TRBJ2-5
V: TRBV15
size: -
length: 13
D: -
DNA: TGTGCCACCAGCAGAGGAGGGCAAGAGACCCAGTACTTC
CDR3: CATSRGGQETQYF

J: TRBJ2-7
V: TRBV6-5
size: -
length: 12
D: TRBD2
DNA: TGTGCCAGCAGTCCGGGGGGCTACGAGCAGTACTTC
CDR3: CASSPGGYEQYF

J: TRBJ2-2
V: TRBV30
size: -
length: 15
D: TRBD2
DNA: TGTGCCTGGAGGGGAGGGAAGAAGAACACCGGGGAGCTGTTTTTT
CDR3: CAWRGGKKNTGELFF

J: TRBJ1-4
V: TRBV27
size: few
length: 14
D: -
DNA: TGTGCCAGCAGTAGCGACAGCTGGGGTGAAAAACTGTTTTTT
CDR3: CASSSDSWGEKLFF

J: TRBJ2-6
V: TRBV10-1
size: -
length: 17
D: TRBD1
DNA: TGCGCCAGCAGCCCGGGACAGGGGCTCTCTGGGGCCAACGTCCTGACTTTC
CDR3: CASSPGQGLSGANVLTF

J: TRBJ2-1
V: TRBV7-2
size: -
length: 13
D: -
DNA: TGTGCCAGCAGCTTAAGCAGAAACAATGAGCAGTTCTTC
CDR3: CASSLSRNNEQFF

J: TRBJ1-5
V: TRBV19
size: -
length: 13
D: -
DNA: TGTGCCAGTGATAAGGTCAACAATCAGCCCCAGCATTTT
CDR3: CASDKVNNQPQHF

J: TRBJ2-7
V: TRBV5-1
size: -
length: 13
D: -
DNA: TGCGCCAGCAGCTTAGAACTAGCTGTCGAGCAGTACTTC
CDR3: CASSLELAVEQYF

J: TRBJ2-5
V: TRBV19
size: -
length: 12
D: -
DNA: TGTGCCAGTAGTATCGCTGGAGAGACCCAGTACTTC
CDR3: CASSIAGETQYF

J: TRBJ2-5
V: TRBV7-9
size: few
length: 13
D: -
DNA: TGTGCCAGCAGCGTGGAAGTCCGAGAGACCCAGTACTTC
CDR3: CASSVEVRETQYF

J: TRBJ2-7
V: TRBV5-4
size: many
length: 14
D: TRBD1
DNA: TGTGCCAGCAGCGGAACAGGGGGTTCCTACGAGCAGTACTTC
CDR3: CASSGTGGSYEQYF

J: TRBJ1-2
V: TRBV7-2
size: -
length: 15
D: TRBD1
DNA: TGTGCCAGCAGCTTCCCCGGACAGGGGGCGTCGGGCTACACCTTC
CDR3: CASSFPGQGASGYTF

J: TRBJ1-2
V: TRBV18
size: few
length: 13
D: TRBD1
DNA: TGTGCCAGCTCACGGGACAGGGGCTATGGCTACACCTTC
CDR3: CASSRDRGYGYTF

J: TRBJ1-1
V: TRBV18
size: -
length: 15
D: -
DNA: TGTGCCAGCTCACCTCACAGGGTACAGGACACTGAAGCTTTCTTT
CDR3: CASSPHRVQDTEAFF

J: TRBJ2-5
V: TRBV18
size: -
length: 13
D: -
DNA: TGTGCCAGCTCAAGCGGCCACGGGGAGACCCAGTACTTC
CDR3: CASSSGHGETQYF

J: TRBJ2-1
V: TRBV18
size: -
length: 18
D: -
DNA: TGTGCCAGCTCACCGTTATTAAAAGGGGGGGGGACAGACAATGAGCAGTTCTTC
CDR3: CASSPLLKGGGTDNEQFF

J: TRBJ2-3
V: TRBV5-1
size: -
length: 13
D: -
DNA: TGCGCCAGCAGCTTCGCAGGTTCAGATACGCAGTATTTT
CDR3: CASSFAGSDTQYF

J: TRBJ2-3
V: TRBV5-4
size: -
length: 14
D: TRBD2
DNA: TGTGCCAGCAGCCACGGACGGGAGGAACATACGCAGTATTTT
CDR3: CASSHGREEHTQYF

J: TRBJ2-5
V: TRBV6-5
size: -
length: 15
D: -
DNA: TGTGCCAGCAGTTACTCGGGGGGGGACAGAGAGACCCAGTACTTC
CDR3: CASSYSGGDRETQYF

J: TRBJ2-2
V: TRBV7-2
size: -
length: 12
D: -
DNA: TGTGCCAGCAGCCGGGACTTCGGGGAGCTGTTTTTT
CDR3: CASSRDFGELFF

J: TRBJ2-2
V: TRBV7-2
size: -
length: 15
D: TRBD2
DNA: TGTGCCAGCAGCCTGACTAGCGGGAGGGCCGGGGAGCTGTTTTTT
CDR3: CASSLTSGRAGELFF

J: TRBJ1-2
V: TRBV19
size: -
length: 15
D: TRBD1
DNA: TGTGCCAGTAGTGTCTCCGGGACAGGGGGTAGTGGCTACACCTTC
CDR3: CASSVSGTGGSGYTF

J: TRBJ2-1
V: TRBV6-6
size: -
length: 16
D: TRBD2
DNA: TGTGCCAGCAGTTACCGTAGACTAGCGGGAGCTGATGAGCAGTTCTTC
CDR3: CASSYRRLAGADEQFF

J: TRBJ1-6
V: TRBV5-1
size: -
length: 17
D: -
DNA: TGCGCCAGCAGCTTGGATAGTTGGGGGAATAATAATTCACCCCTCCACTTT
CDR3: CASSLDSWGNNNSPLHF

J: TRBJ1-6
V: TRBV4-3
size: -
length: 13
D: -
DNA: TGCGCCAGCAGCCAAGATCGGGGGGGGTCCCTCCACTTT
CDR3: CASSQDRGGSLHF

J: TRBJ2-3
V: TRBV7-2
size: -
length: 15
D: TRBD1
DNA: TGTGCCAGCAGCCCCCGACAGGGGCGGAGAGATACGCAGTATTTT
CDR3: CASSPRQGRRDTQYF

J: TRBJ2-7
V: TRBV4-1
size: -
length: 18
D: TRBD1
DNA: TGCGCCAGCAGCCAAACCCCTCACAGGGGGGTTAGCTCCTACGAGCAGTACTTC
CDR3: CASSQTPHRGVSSYEQYF

J: TRBJ2-5
V: TRBV30
size: -
length: 14
D: -
DNA: TGTGCCTGGAGTTTAGCCGGGACACAAGAGACCCAGTACTTC
CDR3: CAWSLAGTQETQYF

J: TRBJ1-3
V: TRBV7-9
size: -
length: 18
D: -
DNA: TGTGCCAGCAGCTTGGGGGAATCCACCAGGGTTACTGGAAACACCATATATTTT
CDR3: CASSLGESTRVTGNTIYF

J: TRBJ1-1
V: TRBV5-1
size: -
length: 16
D: TRBD1
DNA: TGCGCCAGCAGCACCGGGACAGGGGCCATGAACACTGAAGCTTTCTTT
CDR3: CASSTGTGAMNTEAFF

J: TRBJ2-7
V: TRBV6-4
size: once
length: 13
D: -
DNA: TGTGCCAGCAGTTTCTCAACAGGTTACGAGCAGTACTTC
CDR3: CASSFSTGYEQYF

J: TRBJ2-3
V: TRBV6-6
size: -
length: 15
D: TRBD2
DNA: TGTGCCAGCAGTTACCCTGGACTAGAGGCAGATACGCAGTATTTT
CDR3: CASSYPGLEADTQYF

J: TRBJ1-1
V: TRBV4-3
size: few
length: 13
D: -
DNA: TGCGCCAGCAGCCAAGAGAGGGGCACTGAAGCTTTCTTT
CDR3: CASSQERGTEAFF

J: TRBJ2-1
V: TRBV6-5
size: -
length: 14
D: -
DNA: TGTGCCAGCAGTTACTCGACAGTTAACAATGAGCAGTTCTTC
CDR3: CASSYSTVNNEQFF

J: TRBJ2-3
V: TRBV27
size: -
length: 14
D: -
DNA: TGTGCCAGCAGCTTGGGACACCGCACAGATACGCAGTATTTT
CDR3: CASSLGHRTDTQYF